The clone carrying this TCR beta chain was observed a few times. The data are from a study of blood T cell repertoires in COVID-19. On the study more broadly: Samples came from the United States, Italy and Spain, spanning acute and convalescent COVID-19. PBMCs, B-cell-depleted T cells, or T cells provided the cDNA or gDNA that made up the material.

Per the original data handling: Estimated nucleated cell counts came from reference gene primer amplification. Repertoires were generated with immunoSEQ multiplex PCR, while TCRdb's copy carries only in-frame clones and drops some. V, J and clone size reflect that table, while D and trimming were determined from the DNA. The data show approximately 40,000 clones, 85% seen once. V shed 0 bases and J 16 bases; nucleotides not matched to a gene: 6. The CDR3 contains 12 residues. CDR1 LNHNV and CDR2 YYDKDF come from the germline V gene (reference sequence). This clonotype was obtained from a human donor in a cohort sampled during active COVID-19. Sequencing was carried out using peripheral blood. The chain joins TRBV15 to TRBJ2-1; TRBD2 matches 7 bases. The CDR3 DNA reads as TGTGCCACCAGCAGAGAGGTGGGGGGGGTTTTCTTC. This codes for CATSREVGGVFF.